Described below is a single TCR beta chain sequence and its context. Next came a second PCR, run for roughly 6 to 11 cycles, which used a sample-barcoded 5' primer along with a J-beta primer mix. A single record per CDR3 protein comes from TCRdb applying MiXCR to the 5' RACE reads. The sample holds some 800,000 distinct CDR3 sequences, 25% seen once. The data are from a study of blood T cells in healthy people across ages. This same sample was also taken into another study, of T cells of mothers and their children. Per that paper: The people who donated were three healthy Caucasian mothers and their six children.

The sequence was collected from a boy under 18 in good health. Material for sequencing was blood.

The chain's CDR3 is CASSIVPSGTGELFF. The CDR3 DNA is TGTGCCAGCAGCATCGTTCCTAGCGGCACCGGGGAGCTGTTTTTT. The chain couples TRBV14 to TRBJ2-2; 7 bases agree with TRBD2. The CDR3 has 15 residues. The V segment lost 5 bases and the J segment 4 bases; nucleotides outside the gene matches: 7. Germline CDR1 is SGHDN and CDR2 is FVKESK.